Listed below are T cell receptor beta chains from one sample, sequenced in a study of beta chain features in type 1 diabetes. Generated by immunoSEQ multiplex PCR, the TCRdb table keeps only in-frame clones and is missing some. The sample contains roughly 40,000 clones, 45% to 50% of which appear only once. Sequencing input: central memory CD4+ T cells from blood. These receptors all come from a woman under 30 in good health. CDR3s include the opening cysteine and the closing phenylalanine or tryptophan. A D gene is named only where the DNA matches it firmly. Size values are once, few and many counts, or a class for expanded clones, and some rows have none.

j_call: TRBJ2-7; d_call: TRBD2; clone_size: few; v_call: TRBV2; cdr3_aa: CASMVEVSGLAGNSYEQYF; cdr3_nt: TGTGCCAGCATGGTGGAAGTCAGTGGACTAGCGGGGAATTCCTACGAGCAGTACTTC
j_call: TRBJ1-3; d_call: -; clone_size: -; v_call: TRBV7-8; cdr3_aa: CASSLGGRASGNTIYF; cdr3_nt: TGTGCCAGCAGCTTAGGAGGGAGGGCCTCTGGAAACACCATATATTTT
j_call: TRBJ2-1; d_call: TRBD2; clone_size: -; v_call: TRBV9; cdr3_aa: CASSVDPSGSYNEQFF; cdr3_nt: TGTGCCAGCAGCGTAGATCCTAGCGGGTCCTACAATGAGCAGTTCTTC
j_call: TRBJ2-7; d_call: TRBD2; clone_size: -; v_call: TRBV27; cdr3_aa: CASSFKVFGTSGRYEQYF; cdr3_nt: TGTGCCAGCAGTTTTAAGGTGTTCGGGACTAGCGGGAGGTACGAGCAGTACTTC
j_call: TRBJ1-5; d_call: -; clone_size: -; v_call: TRBV18; cdr3_aa: CASSPDTSTQPQHF; cdr3_nt: TGTGCCAGCTCACCAGACACTTCAACTCAGCCCCAGCATTTT
j_call: TRBJ2-3; d_call: TRBD2; clone_size: -; v_call: TRBV5-1; cdr3_aa: CASSLGTSGFTDTQYF; cdr3_nt: TGCGCCAGCAGCTTGGGGACTAGCGGATTCACAGATACGCAGTATTTT
j_call: TRBJ2-7; d_call: -; clone_size: -; v_call: TRBV5-5; cdr3_aa: CASSYDREQYF; cdr3_nt: TGTGCCAGCAGCTACGACAGAGAGCAGTACTTC
j_call: TRBJ2-2; d_call: TRBD1; clone_size: few; v_call: TRBV7-9; cdr3_aa: CASSFTGGTGELFF; cdr3_nt: TGTGCCAGCAGCTTTACAGGGGGAACCGGGGAGCTGTTTTTT
j_call: TRBJ2-4; d_call: -; clone_size: -; v_call: TRBV21-1; cdr3_aa: CASSSKTGTGSKNIQYF; cdr3_nt: TGTGCCAGCAGCTCTAAGACCGGGACAGGATCCAAAAACATTCAGTACTTC
j_call: TRBJ1-1; d_call: -; clone_size: few; v_call: TRBV5-1; cdr3_aa: CASTSQGQGNTEAFF; cdr3_nt: TGCGCCAGCACCTCCCAGGGGCAGGGGAACACTGAAGCTTTCTTT
j_call: TRBJ1-4; d_call: -; clone_size: few; v_call: TRBV6-1; cdr3_aa: CASIRGFNEKLFF; cdr3_nt: TGTGCCAGCATTCGGGGGTTTAACGAAAAACTGTTTTTT
j_call: TRBJ2-1; d_call: TRBD2; clone_size: -; v_call: TRBV2; cdr3_aa: CAGGRETSGVGGEQFF; cdr3_nt: TGTGCCGGCGGCAGGGAGACTAGCGGGGTGGGGGGTGAGCAGTTCTTC
j_call: TRBJ1-4; d_call: -; clone_size: -; v_call: TRBV4-1; cdr3_aa: CASSQGSGGEKLFF; cdr3_nt: TGCGCCAGCAGCCAAGGGAGCGGGGGTGAAAAACTGTTTTTT
j_call: TRBJ1-2; d_call: TRBD1; clone_size: few; v_call: TRBV7-3; cdr3_aa: CASSFVDREAEYGYTF; cdr3_nt: TGTGCCAGCAGCTTCGTGGACAGGGAGGCTGAATATGGCTACACCTTC
j_call: TRBJ1-5; d_call: TRBD1; clone_size: -; v_call: TRBV30; cdr3_aa: CAWSGGTGYQPQHF; cdr3_nt: TGTGCCTGGAGTGGAGGGACAGGGTATCAGCCCCAGCATTTT
j_call: TRBJ2-1; d_call: -; clone_size: few; v_call: TRBV6-5; cdr3_aa: CASSPGVRQFF; cdr3_nt: TGTGCCAGCAGTCCAGGGGTACGGCAGTTCTTC
j_call: TRBJ1-1; d_call: -; clone_size: once; v_call: TRBV6-5; cdr3_aa: CASTPGQLSTEAFF; cdr3_nt: TGTGCCAGCACCCCTGGGCAGCTGAGCACTGAAGCTTTCTTT
j_call: TRBJ1-1; d_call: -; clone_size: few; v_call: TRBV30; cdr3_aa: CAWSAWGGPESAEAFF; cdr3_nt: TGTGCCTGGAGTGCTTGGGGAGGTCCGGAGAGTGCTGAAGCTTTCTTT
j_call: TRBJ2-7; d_call: -; clone_size: -; v_call: TRBV6-1; cdr3_aa: CASSEKEVSLWYEQYF; cdr3_nt: TGTGCCAGCAGTGAAAAAGAGGTCTCTCTGTGGTACGAGCAGTACTTC
j_call: TRBJ1-1; d_call: TRBD1; clone_size: -; v_call: TRBV18; cdr3_aa: CASSPRPGGENTEAFF; cdr3_nt: TGTGCCAGCTCACCACGGCCAGGGGGCGAGAACACTGAAGCTTTCTTT
j_call: TRBJ2-7; d_call: -; clone_size: -; v_call: TRBV11-1; cdr3_aa: CASSLKWQGNYEQYF; cdr3_nt: TGTGCCAGCAGCTTGAAATGGCAGGGGAACTACGAGCAGTACTTC
j_call: TRBJ1-2; d_call: -; clone_size: -; v_call: TRBV7-9; cdr3_aa: CASSTLDRPGLGYTF; cdr3_nt: TGTGCCAGCAGCACACTAGACAGGCCTGGATTGGGCTACACCTTC
j_call: TRBJ1-1; d_call: -; clone_size: -; v_call: TRBV5-1; cdr3_aa: CASSSQGTAEAFF; cdr3_nt: TGCGCCAGCAGCTCCCAGGGGACCGCTGAAGCTTTCTTT
j_call: TRBJ1-2; d_call: TRBD1; clone_size: once; v_call: TRBV6-5; cdr3_aa: CASSYSTRGHGYTF; cdr3_nt: TGTGCCAGCAGTTACTCGACCAGGGGGCATGGCTACACCTTC
j_call: TRBJ2-3; d_call: TRBD2; clone_size: -; v_call: TRBV5-1; cdr3_aa: CASSLTGGYGTDTQYF; cdr3_nt: TGCGCCAGCAGCTTGACCGGGGGGTACGGCACAGATACGCAGTATTTT
j_call: TRBJ1-5; d_call: -; clone_size: -; v_call: TRBV27; cdr3_aa: CASSLEGQQPQHF; cdr3_nt: TGTGCCAGCAGTTTGGAGGGTCAACAGCCCCAGCATTTT
j_call: TRBJ1-2; d_call: -; clone_size: few; v_call: TRBV30; cdr3_aa: CAWTRIGGANYGYTF; cdr3_nt: TGTGCCTGGACCAGGATCGGCGGGGCGAACTATGGCTACACCTTC
j_call: TRBJ2-3; d_call: -; clone_size: -; v_call: TRBV6-6; cdr3_aa: CASSYDSLQYF; cdr3_nt: TGTGCCAGCAGTTACGACTCCCTCCAGTATTTT
j_call: TRBJ2-7; d_call: -; clone_size: -; v_call: TRBV20-1; cdr3_aa: CSARRGYEQYF; cdr3_nt: TGCAGTGCCCGCAGGGGCTACGAGCAGTACTTC
j_call: TRBJ2-2; d_call: -; clone_size: -; v_call: TRBV7-2; cdr3_aa: CASSLEYTGELFF; cdr3_nt: TGTGCCAGCAGCTTGGAGTACACCGGGGAGCTGTTTTTT
j_call: TRBJ1-4; d_call: -; clone_size: -; v_call: TRBV18; cdr3_aa: CASSPDRATNEKLFF; cdr3_nt: TGTGCCAGCTCACCGGACAGAGCAACTAATGAAAAACTGTTTTTT
j_call: TRBJ1-5; d_call: -; clone_size: few; v_call: TRBV21-1; cdr3_aa: CASLQATDRGGFGQPQHF; cdr3_nt: TGTGCCAGCCTACAAGCCACGGACAGGGGAGGTTTCGGTCAGCCCCAGCATTTT
j_call: TRBJ1-2; d_call: TRBD1; clone_size: -; v_call: TRBV6-1; cdr3_aa: CASSGTGRYTF; cdr3_nt: TGTGCCAGCAGTGGGACAGGGCGCTACACCTTC
j_call: TRBJ2-7; d_call: TRBD1; clone_size: few; v_call: TRBV4-2; cdr3_aa: CASSSTGQAYEQYF; cdr3_nt: TGTGCCAGCAGCTCGACAGGGCAAGCCTACGAGCAGTACTTC
j_call: TRBJ2-1; d_call: -; clone_size: few; v_call: TRBV27; cdr3_aa: CASSLSSRDNEQFF; cdr3_nt: TGTGCCAGCAGTTTATCTAGCCGGGACAATGAGCAGTTCTTC